This entry describes one T cell receptor (beta chain). These data originate in a study of control samples from healthy donors and cancer patients. V was shortened by 4 bases and J by 7 bases, with 8 bases between the two germline ends. CDR1 and CDR2 from the germline V gene are LNHDA and SQIVND (reference sequence). The CDR3 consists of 13 residues. The table came from immunoSEQ multiplex PCR; TCRdb's copy has only in-frame clones and leaves some out. The sample lists roughly 88,000 clones; approximately 90% were seen once. The sequenced sample was blood. The TCR comes from a woman in her 30s in good health. The genes are TRBV19 and TRBJ1-6; D uncertain. CDR3 protein: CASSSQTNSPLHF. The CDR3 bases are TGTGCCAGTAGTAGCCAGACCAATTCACCCCTCCACTTT.